The rows below give T cell receptor beta chains drawn from one sample of a study of shared clonotypes between healthy human individuals. The data were produced by immunoSEQ multiplex PCR, yet TCRdb's version contains in-frame clones alone and is incomplete. The sample has 2 million to 2.5 million clones; roughly 93% are singletons. The sequenced material came from naive CD4+ T cells from PBMCs. These receptors all stem from a man between 18 and 35 years old in good health. Some clones in this sample may be carry-over from other donors' samples. CDR3s include the opening cysteine and the closing phenylalanine or tryptophan. Each record gives: clone size, V gene, D gene, J gene, CDR3 protein, CDR3 DNA. A D gene is named only where the DNA matches it firmly. Clone size appears in some rows only: once, few, many, or a class for an expanded clone.

.	TRBV27	TRBD1	TRBJ1-6	CASRLEGQGGSPLHF	TGTGCCAGCAGGTTAGAGGGACAGGGAGGTTCACCCCTCCACTTT
.	TRBV6-1	.	TRBJ2-7	CATERQAAYEQYF	TGTGCCACCGAGAGGCAGGCAGCATACGAGCAGTACTTC
.	TRBV7-2	.	TRBJ1-5	CASSLGGSSFGQPQHF	TGTGCCAGCAGCTTAGGAGGCAGCTCCTTTGGGCAGCCCCAGCATTTT
once	TRBV19	.	TRBJ2-1	CASSSEINNEQFF	TGTGCCAGTAGTAGTGAAATTAACAATGAGCAGTTCTTC
.	TRBV4-1	.	TRBJ2-3	CASSQEPHGTDTQYF	TGCGCCAGCAGCCAAGAACCTCACGGCACAGATACGCAGTATTTT
.	TRBV6-1	.	TRBJ2-7	CASSLGVLRWYF	TGTGCCAGCAGCCTAGGGGTACTCAGGTGGTACTTC
.	TRBV5-1	TRBD1	TRBJ2-3	CASSLQGAVGTDTQYF	TGCGCCAGCAGCTTACAGGGGGCGGTAGGCACAGATACGCAGTATTTT
once	TRBV28	.	TRBJ1-4	CASSPRIGNNEKLFF	TGTGCCAGCAGTCCCCGGATTGGTAATAATGAAAAACTGTTTTTT
.	TRBV5-6	.	TRBJ1-3	CASSLVGVDSGNTIYF	TGTGCCAGCAGCTTGGTAGGCGTGGACTCTGGAAACACCATATATTTT
.	TRBV15	.	TRBJ2-1	CATSREQGGEQFF	TGTGCCACCAGCAGAGAACAGGGTGGAGAGCAGTTCTTC
.	TRBV11-1	TRBD1	TRBJ1-1	CASRAWTGETFF	TGTGCCAGCAGGGCATGGACAGGGGAGACTTTCTTT
.	TRBV30	.	TRBJ2-1	CAWTTGPRRFF	TGTGCCTGGACCACGGGGCCCCGGCGGTTCTTC
.	TRBV29-1	.	TRBJ2-6	CSVDTGTGANVLTF	TGCAGCGTCGATACAGGGACTGGGGCCAACGTCCTGACTTTC
.	TRBV11-3	TRBD2	TRBJ2-2	CASSPGLGGTGELFF	TGTGCCAGCAGCCCGGGACTAGGGGGCACCGGGGAGCTGTTTTTT
.	TRBV12-5	.	TRBJ2-1	CASGLAPGGGEQFF	TGTGCTAGTGGTTTGGCACCCGGGGGTGGTGAGCAGTTCTTC
.	TRBV5-1	.	TRBJ2-5	CASSVPGAQETQYF	TGCGCCAGCAGCGTCCCTGGGGCCCAAGAGACCCAGTACTTC
.	TRBV7-9	.	TRBJ2-7	CASSSRGDEQYF	TGTGCCAGCAGCTCTAGGGGGGACGAGCAGTACTTC
.	TRBV19	.	TRBJ1-4	CASIRSRQGDEKLFF	TGTGCCAGTATCCGCAGTCGGCAGGGTGATGAAAAACTGTTTTTT
.	TRBV5-1	TRBD1	TRBJ2-1	CASSLDPGGSYNEQFF	TGCGCCAGCAGCTTGGATCCAGGGGGCTCCTACAATGAGCAGTTCTTC
.	TRBV4-3	TRBD2	TRBJ2-1	CASSQARTSGNNEQFF	TGCGCCAGCAGCCAAGCTCGGACTAGCGGAAACAATGAGCAGTTCTTC
.	TRBV9	.	TRBJ2-2	CASRTGTGNTGELFF	TGTGCCAGCAGAACCGGTACCGGGAACACCGGGGAGCTGTTTTTT
.	TRBV7-3	.	TRBJ2-3	CASSLSPQSTDTQYF	TGTGCCAGCAGCTTATCGCCACAAAGCACAGATACGCAGTATTTT
.	TRBV6-5	.	TRBJ1-1	CASSYLLGKTEAFF	TGTGCCAGCAGTTACCTTCTGGGGAAAACTGAAGCTTTCTTT
.	TRBV6-6	.	TRBJ1-1	CASTRGGHGRNTEAFF	TGTGCCAGCACGAGGGGAGGGCACGGCCGGAACACTGAAGCTTTCTTT
.	TRBV9	.	TRBJ1-5	CASSPRGGGQPQHF	TGTGCCAGCAGCCCCCGGGGGGGCGGACAGCCCCAGCATTTT
.	TRBV11-2	TRBD2	TRBJ2-3	CASSFRTSGQSTDTQYF	TGTGCCAGCAGCTTTCGGACTAGCGGGCAGAGCACAGATACGCAGTATTTT
once	TRBV29-1	.	TRBJ2-2	CSVLLGPTNTGELFF	TGCAGCGTTCTTCTGGGGCCCACGAACACCGGGGAGCTGTTTTTT
.	TRBV14	.	TRBJ1-1	CASSQGRWLNTEAFF	TGTGCCAGCAGCCAAGGGAGATGGTTAAACACTGAAGCTTTCTTT
.	TRBV7-2	TRBD2	TRBJ2-7	CASSRLGLAGGYEQYF	TGTGCCAGCAGCCGACTAGGACTAGCGGGAGGTTACGAGCAGTACTTC
.	TRBV7-2	.	TRBJ2-7	CASSPLGARDEQYF	TGTGCCAGCAGCCCCTTGGGGGCCCGGGACGAGCAGTACTTC
once	TRBV28	TRBD1	TRBJ1-2	CASSLLGGTGPRGGYTF	TGTGCCAGCAGTTTATTAGGAGGGACAGGGCCGCGAGGAGGCTACACCTTC
.	TRBV6-6	TRBD1	TRBJ1-1	CASSYSSQGAAEAFF	TGTGCCAGCAGTTACTCGTCGCAGGGGGCGGCGGAAGCTTTCTTT
.	TRBV6-4	.	TRBJ2-5	CASSDEETQYF	TGTGCCAGCAGTGACGAGGAGACCCAGTACTTC
.	TRBV6-5	.	TRBJ1-1	CASSYRSVANTEAFF	TGTGCCAGCAGTTACCGTAGTGTGGCGAACACTGAAGCTTTCTTT
.	TRBV7-3	.	TRBJ1-1	CASSLEGLTEAFF	TGTGCCAGCAGCTTAGAGGGTCTCACTGAAGCTTTCTTT
.	TRBV2	.	TRBJ1-5	CASSVGEWGLNQPQHF	TGTGCCAGCAGTGTTGGGGAATGGGGACTCAATCAGCCCCAGCATTTT
.	TRBV7-9	.	TRBJ1-1	CASSGRGRGSFPEAFF	TGTGCCAGCAGCGGAAGGGGTCGGGGTTCCTTTCCTGAAGCTTTCTTT
.	TRBV19	TRBD1	TRBJ1-5	CASSVDRDSNQPQHF	TGTGCCAGTAGTGTCGACAGGGATAGCAATCAGCCCCAGCATTTT
once	TRBV28	TRBD1	TRBJ1-4	CASSSYLPGQGAVLFF	TGTGCCAGCAGTTCGTATCTTCCAGGACAGGGGGCAGTTCTGTTTTTT
.	TRBV5-1	.	TRBJ2-7	CASSLKGTKAYEQYF	TGCGCCAGCAGCTTGAAGGGGACAAAAGCCTACGAGCAGTACTTC
.	TRBV4-2	.	TRBJ1-2	CASSQDRQVGYGYTF	TGTGCCAGCAGCCAAGACCGGCAGGTGGGCTATGGCTACACCTTC
.	TRBV7-2	.	TRBJ2-1	CASSPIRTGPVSYNEQFF	TGTGCCAGCAGCCCGATCCGGACTGGCCCCGTCTCATACAATGAGCAGTTCTTC
.	TRBV4-1	.	TRBJ2-1	CASSPRGGLGYLNEQFF	TGCGCCAGCAGCCCCCGCGGAGGACTGGGATACCTGAATGAGCAGTTCTTC
.	TRBV29-1	.	TRBJ2-3	CSVARLDTDTQYF	TGCAGCGTTGCCCGCCTTGACACAGATACGCAGTATTTT
.	TRBV4-1	.	TRBJ1-1	CASSQEVPSRAFF	TGCGCCAGCAGCCAAGAGGTCCCCTCGCGAGCTTTCTTT